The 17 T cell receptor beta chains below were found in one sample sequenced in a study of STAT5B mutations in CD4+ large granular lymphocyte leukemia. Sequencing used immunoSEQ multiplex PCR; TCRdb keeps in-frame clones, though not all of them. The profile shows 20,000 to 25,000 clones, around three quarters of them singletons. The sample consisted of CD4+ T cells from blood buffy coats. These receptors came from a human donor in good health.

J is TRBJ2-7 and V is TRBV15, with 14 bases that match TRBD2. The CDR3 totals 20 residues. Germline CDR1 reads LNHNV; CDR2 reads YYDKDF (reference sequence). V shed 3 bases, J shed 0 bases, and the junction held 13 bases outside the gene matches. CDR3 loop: CATSRGMTSGRASSSYEQYF. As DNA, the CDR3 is TGTGCCACCAGCAGGGGTATGACTAGCGGGAGGGCCTCGAGCTCCTACGAGCAGTACTTC.

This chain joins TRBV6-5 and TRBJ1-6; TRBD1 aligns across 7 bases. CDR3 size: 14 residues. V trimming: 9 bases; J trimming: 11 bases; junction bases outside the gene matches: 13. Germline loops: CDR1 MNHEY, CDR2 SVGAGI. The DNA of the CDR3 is TGTGCCAGTATGGGGACAGTCGCTGGGGCACCCCTCCACTTT. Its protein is CASMGTVAGAPLHF.

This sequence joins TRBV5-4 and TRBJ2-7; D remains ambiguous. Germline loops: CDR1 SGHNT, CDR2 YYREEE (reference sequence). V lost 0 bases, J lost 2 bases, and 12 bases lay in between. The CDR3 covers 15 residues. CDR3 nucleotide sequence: TGTGCCAGCAGCTTGGCCGGTCACAGAACCTACGAGCAGTACTTC. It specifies CASSLAGHRTYEQYF.

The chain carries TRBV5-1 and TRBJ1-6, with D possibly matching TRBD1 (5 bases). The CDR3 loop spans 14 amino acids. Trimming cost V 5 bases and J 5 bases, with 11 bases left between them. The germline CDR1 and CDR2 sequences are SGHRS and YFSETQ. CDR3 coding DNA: TGCGCCAGCAGAGGTGGCAGGGATAATTCACCCCTCCACTTT. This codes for CASRGGRDNSPLHF.

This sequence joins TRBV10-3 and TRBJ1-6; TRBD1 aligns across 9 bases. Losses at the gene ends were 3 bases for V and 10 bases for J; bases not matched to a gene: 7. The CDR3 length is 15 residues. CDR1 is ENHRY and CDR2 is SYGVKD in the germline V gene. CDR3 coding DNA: TGTGCCATCAGTGATTCGGGACAGGGAACGTCACCCCTCCACTTT. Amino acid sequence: CAISDSGQGTSPLHF.

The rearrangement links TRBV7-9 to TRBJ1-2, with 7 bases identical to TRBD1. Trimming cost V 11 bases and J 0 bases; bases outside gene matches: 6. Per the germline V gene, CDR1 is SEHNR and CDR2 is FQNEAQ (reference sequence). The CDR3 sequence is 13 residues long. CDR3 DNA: TGTGCCTCGACAGGGAGAACTAACTATGGCTACACCTTC. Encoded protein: CASTGRTNYGYTF.

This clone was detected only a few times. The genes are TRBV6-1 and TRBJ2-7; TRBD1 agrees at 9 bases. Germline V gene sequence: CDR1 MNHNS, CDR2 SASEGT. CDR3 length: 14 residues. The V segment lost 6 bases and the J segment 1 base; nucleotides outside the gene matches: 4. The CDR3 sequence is CASSAGQGSYEQYF. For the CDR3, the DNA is TGTGCCAGCAGCGCGGGACAGGGTTCCTACGAGCAGTACTTC.

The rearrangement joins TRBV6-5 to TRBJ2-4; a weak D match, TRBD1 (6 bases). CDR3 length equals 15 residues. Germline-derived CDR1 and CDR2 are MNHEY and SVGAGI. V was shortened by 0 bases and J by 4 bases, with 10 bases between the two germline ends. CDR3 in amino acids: CASSYSQGTKNIQYF. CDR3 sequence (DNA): TGTGCCAGCAGTTACTCCCAGGGGACAAAAAACATTCAGTACTTC.

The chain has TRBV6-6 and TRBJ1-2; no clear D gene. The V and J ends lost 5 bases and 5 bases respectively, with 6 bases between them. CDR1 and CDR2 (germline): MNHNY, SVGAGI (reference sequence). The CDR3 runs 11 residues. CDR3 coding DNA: TGTGCCAGCAGTACTGAATATGGCTACACCTTC. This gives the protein CASSTEYGYTF.

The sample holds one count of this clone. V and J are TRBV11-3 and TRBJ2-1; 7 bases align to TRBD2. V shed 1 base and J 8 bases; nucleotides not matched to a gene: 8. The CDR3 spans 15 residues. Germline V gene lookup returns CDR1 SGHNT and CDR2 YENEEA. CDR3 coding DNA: TGTGCCAGCAGCTTAGCCCCAACGGGGGGTTATGAGCAGTTCTTC. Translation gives CASSLAPTGGYEQFF. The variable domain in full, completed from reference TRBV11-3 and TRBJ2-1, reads EAGVVQSPRYKIIEKKQPVAFWCNPISGHNTLYWYLQNLGQGPELLIRYENEEAVDDSQLPKDRFSAERLKGVDSTLKIQPAELGDSAVYLCASSLAPTGGYEQFFGPGTRLTVL.

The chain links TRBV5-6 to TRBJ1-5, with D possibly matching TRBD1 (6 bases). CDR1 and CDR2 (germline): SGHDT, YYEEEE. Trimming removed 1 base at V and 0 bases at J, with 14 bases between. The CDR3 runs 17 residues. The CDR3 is CASSLWGRRDSNQPQHF. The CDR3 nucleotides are TGTGCCAGCAGCTTGTGGGGGCGAAGGGATAGCAATCAGCCCCAGCATTTT. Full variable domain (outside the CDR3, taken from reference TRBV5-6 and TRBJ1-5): DAGVTQSPTHLIKTRGQQVTLRCSPKSGHDTVSWYQQALGQGPQFIFQYYEEEERQRGNFPDRFSGHQFPNYSSELNVNALLLGDSALYLCASSLWGRRDSNQPQHFGDGTRLSIL.

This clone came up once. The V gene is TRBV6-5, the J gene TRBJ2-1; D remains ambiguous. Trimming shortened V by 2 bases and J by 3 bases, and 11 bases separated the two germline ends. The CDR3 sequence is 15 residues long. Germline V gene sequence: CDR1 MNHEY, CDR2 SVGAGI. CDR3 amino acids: CASSYGPGFYNEQFF. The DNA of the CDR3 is TGTGCCAGCAGTTACGGTCCAGGCTTCTACAATGAGCAGTTCTTC.

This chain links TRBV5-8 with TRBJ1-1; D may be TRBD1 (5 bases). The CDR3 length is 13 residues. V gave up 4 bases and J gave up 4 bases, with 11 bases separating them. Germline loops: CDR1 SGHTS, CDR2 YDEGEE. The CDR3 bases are TGTGCCAGCAGCGGGTGGGGGGGCACTGAAGCTTTCTTT. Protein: CASSGWGGTEAFF.

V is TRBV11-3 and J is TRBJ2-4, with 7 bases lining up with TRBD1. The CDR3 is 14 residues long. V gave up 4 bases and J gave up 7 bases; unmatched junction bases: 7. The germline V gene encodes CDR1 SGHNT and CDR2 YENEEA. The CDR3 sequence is CASSSTGLFNIQYF. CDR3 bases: TGTGCCAGCAGCTCGACAGGGTTGTTTAACATTCAGTACTTC.

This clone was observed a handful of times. In DNA, the CDR3 is TGTGCCTGGAGGAACAGGGGAGGGTTCACTGAAGCTTTCTTT. Amino acid sequence: CAWRNRGGFTEAFF. The chain employs TRBV30 and TRBJ1-1; TRBD1 aligns across 7 bases. The CDR3 extends over 14 amino acids. In germline, CDR1 is GTSNPN, CDR2 SVGIG (reference sequence). V shed 3 bases and J 4 bases; nucleotides not matched to a gene: 8.

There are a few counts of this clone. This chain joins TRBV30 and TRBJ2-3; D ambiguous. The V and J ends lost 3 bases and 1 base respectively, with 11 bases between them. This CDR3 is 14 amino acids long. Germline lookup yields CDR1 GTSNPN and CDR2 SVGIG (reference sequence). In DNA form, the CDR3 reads TGTGCCTGGAGACGACGAGGAGGCACAGATACGCAGTATTTT. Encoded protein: CAWRRRGGTDTQYF.

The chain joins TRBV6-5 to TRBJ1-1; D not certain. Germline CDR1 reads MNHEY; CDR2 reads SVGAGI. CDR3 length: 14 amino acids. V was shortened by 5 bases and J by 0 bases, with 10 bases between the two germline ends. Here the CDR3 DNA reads TGTGCCAGCAGTAACCGAGGGCTGAACACTGAAGCTTTCTTT. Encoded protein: CASSNRGLNTEAFF.